This TCR beta chain emerged from a study of CD8 T cells in ankylosing spondylitis. Findings and limits, study-wide: There was reportedly significant enrichment of clones that were disease-linked in matched ankylosing spondylitis synovial fluid. It appeared that ankylosing spondylitis blood was characterized by a TCR beta motif of several highly homologous variants. Earlier work had already found some motif variants in reactive arthritis synovial fluid and blood.

Researchers built TCR beta libraries using quantitative 5'-RACE with molecular barcodes. TCRdb recomputed calls from the 5' RACE reads with MiXCR, one row per CDR3 protein. Found here are fewer than 750,000 distinct CDR3 sequences, around 20% of them singletons; the top ten hold 15% to 20%. Concerning this clonotype: The antigen is not known.

In germline, CDR1 is DFQATT, CDR2 SNEGSKA (reference sequence). This CDR3 has 13 amino acids. Trimming took 6 bases from V and 5 from J; bases not matched to a gene: 9. Sequencing was carried out using blood, either unsorted or a sorted T cell fraction (not recorded which). V gene TRBV20-1 combines with J gene TRBJ2-5, with 7 bases matching TRBD1. This sequence originates from a male donor with ankylosing spondylitis. The CDR3 DNA sequence: TGCAGTGCCGCCGGCCTACAGGGGGAGACCCAGTACTTC. This encodes CSAAGLQGETQYF.